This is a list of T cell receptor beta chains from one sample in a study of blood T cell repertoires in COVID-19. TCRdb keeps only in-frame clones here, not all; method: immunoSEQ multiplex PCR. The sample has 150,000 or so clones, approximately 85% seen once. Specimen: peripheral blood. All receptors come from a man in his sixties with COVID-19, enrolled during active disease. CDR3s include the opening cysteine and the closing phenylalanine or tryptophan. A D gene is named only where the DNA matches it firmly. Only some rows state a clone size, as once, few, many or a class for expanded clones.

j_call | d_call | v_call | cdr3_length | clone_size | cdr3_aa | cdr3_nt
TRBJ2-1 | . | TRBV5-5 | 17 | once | CASKLYRAYRQGNEQFF | TGTGCCAGCAAACTCTACAGAGCTTACAGGCAAGGGAATGAGCAGTTCTTC
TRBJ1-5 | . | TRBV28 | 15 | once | CASRLDSPSNQPQHF | TGTGCCAGCAGGTTAGACAGCCCCAGTAATCAGCCCCAGCATTTT
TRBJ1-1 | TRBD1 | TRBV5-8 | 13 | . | CASRERDRSEAFF | TGTGCCAGCAGAGAGAGGGACAGATCTGAAGCTTTCTTT
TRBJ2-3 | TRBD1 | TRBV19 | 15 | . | CASSISRGSTDTQYF | TGTGCCAGTAGTATCTCCAGGGGGAGCACAGATACGCAGTATTTT
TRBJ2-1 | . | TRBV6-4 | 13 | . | CASSATSTDEQFF | TGTGCCAGCAGTGCTACTAGCACCGATGAGCAGTTCTTC
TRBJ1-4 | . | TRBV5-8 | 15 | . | CASRRNRGGHEKLFF | TGTGCCAGCAGGCGCAACCGGGGGGGCCACGAAAAACTGTTTTTT
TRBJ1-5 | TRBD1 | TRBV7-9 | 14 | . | CASSRTGLDQPQHF | TGTGCCAGCAGCCGGACAGGGCTTGATCAGCCCCAGCATTTT
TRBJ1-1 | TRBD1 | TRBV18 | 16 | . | CASSLGQGVSATEAFF | TGTGCCAGCTCACTCGGACAGGGAGTTTCGGCCACTGAAGCTTTCTTT
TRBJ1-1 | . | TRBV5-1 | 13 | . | CASSNELNTEAFF | TGCGCCAGCAGCAATGAGCTGAACACTGAAGCTTTCTTT
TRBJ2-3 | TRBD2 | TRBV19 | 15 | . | CASSIAGGSTDTQYF | TGTGCCAGTAGTATAGCGGGGGGGAGCACAGATACGCAGTATTTT
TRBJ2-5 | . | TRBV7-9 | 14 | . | CASSLKQLRETQYF | TGTGCCAGCAGCTTAAAACAGTTACGGGAGACCCAGTACTTC
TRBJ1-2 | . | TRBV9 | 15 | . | CASSVAGHDYYGYTF | TGTGCCAGCAGCGTAGCCGGACACGACTACTATGGCTACACCTTC
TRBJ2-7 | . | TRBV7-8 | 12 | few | CASSSTRYEQYF | TGTGCCAGCAGCTCGACACGGTACGAGCAGTACTTC
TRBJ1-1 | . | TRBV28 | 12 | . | CASSLQGLGAFF | TGTGCCAGCAGCCTGCAGGGGTTGGGAGCTTTCTTT
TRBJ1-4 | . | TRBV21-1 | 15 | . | CASSPRTGDHEKLFF | TGTGCCAGCAGCCCACGGACAGGGGATCATGAAAAACTGTTTTTT
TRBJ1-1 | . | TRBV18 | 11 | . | CASSQGEGAFF | TGTGCCAGCTCCCAGGGTGAAGGAGCTTTCTTT
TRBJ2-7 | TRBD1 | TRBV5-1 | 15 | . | CASSLLGQVSYEQYF | TGCGCCAGCAGCTTGTTGGGACAGGTTTCCTACGAGCAGTACTTC
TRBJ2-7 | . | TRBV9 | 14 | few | CASSVSGEFYEQYF | TGTGCCAGCAGCGTATCAGGGGAATTCTACGAGCAGTACTTC
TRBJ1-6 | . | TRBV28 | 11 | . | CARQGRAPLHF | TGTGCCAGGCAGGGTAGGGCACCCCTCCACTTT
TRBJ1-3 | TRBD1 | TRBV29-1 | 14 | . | CSAWDRASGNTIYF | TGCAGCGCCTGGGACAGGGCCTCTGGAAACACCATATATTTT
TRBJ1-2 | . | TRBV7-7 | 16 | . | CASSLERRALGYGYTF | TGTGCTAGCAGCTTAGAACGCAGGGCTTTAGGGTATGGCTACACCTTC
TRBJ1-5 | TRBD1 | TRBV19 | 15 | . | CASSRTGSGNQPQHF | TGTGCCAGTAGTCGGACAGGGTCGGGCAATCAGCCCCAGCATTTT
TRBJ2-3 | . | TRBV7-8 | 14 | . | CASSFFALADTQYF | TGTGCCAGCAGCTTCTTCGCGCTTGCAGATACGCAGTATTTT
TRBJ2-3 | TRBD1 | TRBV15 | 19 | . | CATSREGTGGRSRADTQYF | TGTGCCACCAGCAGAGAGGGGACAGGGGGTCGGTCCCGCGCAGATACGCAGTATTTT
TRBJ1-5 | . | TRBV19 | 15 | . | CASSYYSGDNQPQHF | TGTGCCAGTAGTTATTATTCAGGTGACAATCAGCCCCAGCATTTT
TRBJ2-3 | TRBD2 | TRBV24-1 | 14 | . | CATSSSGRTDTQYF | TGTGCCACCAGTTCTAGCGGGCGCACAGATACGCAGTATTTT
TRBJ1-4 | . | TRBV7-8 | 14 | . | CASRSGRANEKLFF | TGTGCCAGCCGATCCGGCAGGGCGAATGAAAAACTGTTTTTT
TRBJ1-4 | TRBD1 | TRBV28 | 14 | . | CASRSQGGNEKLFF | TGTGCCAGCAGGAGTCAGGGGGGCAATGAAAAACTGTTTTTT